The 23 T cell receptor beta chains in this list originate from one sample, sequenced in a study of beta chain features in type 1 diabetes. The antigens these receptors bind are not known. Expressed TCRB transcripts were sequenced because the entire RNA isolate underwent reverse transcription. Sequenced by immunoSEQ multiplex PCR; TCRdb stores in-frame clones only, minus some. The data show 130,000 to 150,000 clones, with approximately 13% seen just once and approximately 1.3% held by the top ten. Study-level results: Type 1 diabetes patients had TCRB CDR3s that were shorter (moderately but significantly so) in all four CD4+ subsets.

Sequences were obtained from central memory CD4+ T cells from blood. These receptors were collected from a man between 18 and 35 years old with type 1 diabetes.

The CDR3 region is CASSEREVAFF. CDR3 nucleotide sequence: TGTGCCAGCTCAGAGAGGGAGGTAGCTTTCTTT. This rearrangement joins TRBV25-1 to TRBJ1-1; D gene unclear. Between the trimmed V and J ends, which lost 8 bases and 10 bases, there was a span of 14 bases. This CDR3 is built from 11 residues. From germline, CDR1 is MGHDK and CDR2 SYGVNS.

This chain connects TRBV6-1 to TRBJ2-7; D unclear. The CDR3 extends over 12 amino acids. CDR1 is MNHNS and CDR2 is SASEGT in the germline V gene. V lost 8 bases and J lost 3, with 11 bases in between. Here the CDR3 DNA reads TGTGCCAGCTCCGACGGGTACTACGAGCAGTACTTC. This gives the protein CASSDGYYEQYF.

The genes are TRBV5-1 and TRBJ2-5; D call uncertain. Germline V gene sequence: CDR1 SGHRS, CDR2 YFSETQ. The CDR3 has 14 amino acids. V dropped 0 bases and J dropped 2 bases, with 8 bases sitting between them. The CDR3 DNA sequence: TGCGCCAGCAGCTTGGGACTGGGACAAGAGACCCAGTACTTC. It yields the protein CASSLGLGQETQYF.

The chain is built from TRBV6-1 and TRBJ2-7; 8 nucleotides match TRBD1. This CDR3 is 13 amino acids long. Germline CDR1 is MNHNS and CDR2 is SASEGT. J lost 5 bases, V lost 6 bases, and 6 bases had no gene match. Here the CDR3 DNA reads TGTGCCAGCAGCCTGACAGGGGAGAACGAGCAGTACTTC. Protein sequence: CASSLTGENEQYF.

The CDR3 DNA sequence: TGTGCCAGCTCACCTAACCTAGCGGGGGGCGACCGCACAGATACGCAGTATTTT. Amino acids: CASSPNLAGGDRTDTQYF. V usage is TRBV18 and J usage is TRBJ2-3, with 11 nucleotides matching TRBD2. The CDR3 is 18 residues long. In germline, CDR1 is KGHSH, CDR2 LQKENI. V lost 3 bases to trimming and J lost 1 base; unmatched junction nucleotides: 9.

Here the CDR3 reads CASSEYTTGVEKLFF. In DNA, the CDR3 is TGTGCCAGCAGTGAATATACGACAGGGGTAGAAAAACTGTTTTTT. V and J are TRBV25-1 and TRBJ1-4, with 8 positions matching TRBD1. The V gene's germline CDR1 is MGHDK and CDR2 SYGVNS. The trim removed 0 bases at V and 8 bases at J, leaving 5 bases unmatched. The CDR3 contains 15 residues.

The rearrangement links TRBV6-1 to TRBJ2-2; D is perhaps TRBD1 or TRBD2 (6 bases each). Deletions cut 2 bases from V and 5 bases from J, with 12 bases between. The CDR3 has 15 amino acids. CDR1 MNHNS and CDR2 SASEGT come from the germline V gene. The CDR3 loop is CASSEPGGGTGELFF. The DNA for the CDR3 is TGTGCCAGCAGTGAACCCGGGGGCGGGACCGGGGAGCTGTTTTTT.

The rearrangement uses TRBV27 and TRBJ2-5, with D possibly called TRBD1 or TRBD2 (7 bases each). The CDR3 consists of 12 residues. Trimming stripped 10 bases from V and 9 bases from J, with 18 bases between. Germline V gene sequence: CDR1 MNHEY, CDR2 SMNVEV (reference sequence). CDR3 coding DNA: TGTGCCATCGGCACCTCAGGGGGGGCCCAGTACTTC. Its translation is CAIGTSGGAQYF.

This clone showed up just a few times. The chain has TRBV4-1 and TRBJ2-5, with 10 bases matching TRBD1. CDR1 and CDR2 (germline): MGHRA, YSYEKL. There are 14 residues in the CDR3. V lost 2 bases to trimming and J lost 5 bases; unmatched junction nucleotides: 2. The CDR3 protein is CASSQTDRGETQYF. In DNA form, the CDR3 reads TGCGCCAGCAGCCAAACGGACAGGGGGGAGACCCAGTACTTC.

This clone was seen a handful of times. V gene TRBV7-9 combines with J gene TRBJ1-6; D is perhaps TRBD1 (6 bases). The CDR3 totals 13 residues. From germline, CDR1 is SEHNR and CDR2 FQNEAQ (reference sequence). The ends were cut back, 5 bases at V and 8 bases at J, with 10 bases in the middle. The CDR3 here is CASSGQTDSPLHF. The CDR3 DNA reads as TGTGCCAGCAGCGGACAGACCGATTCACCCCTCCACTTT. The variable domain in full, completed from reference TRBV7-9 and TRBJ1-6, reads DTGVSQNPRHKITKRGQNVTFRCDPISEHNRLYWYRQTLGQGPEFLTYFQNEAQLEKSRLLSDRFSAERPKGSFSTLEIQRTEQGDSAMYLCASSGQTDSPLHFGNGTRLTVT.

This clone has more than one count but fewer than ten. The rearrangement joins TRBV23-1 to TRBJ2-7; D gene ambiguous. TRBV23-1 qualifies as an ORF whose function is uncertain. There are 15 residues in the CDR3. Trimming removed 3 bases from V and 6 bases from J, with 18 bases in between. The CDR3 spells CASSQPLKFMCEQYF. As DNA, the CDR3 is TGCGCCAGCAGTCAGCCTCTAAAATTCATGTGCGAGCAGTACTTC.

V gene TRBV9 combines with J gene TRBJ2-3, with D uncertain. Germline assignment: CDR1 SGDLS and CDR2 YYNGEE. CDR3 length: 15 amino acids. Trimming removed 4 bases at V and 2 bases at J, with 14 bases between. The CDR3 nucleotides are TGTGCCAGCAGCCCCTCCCCGCAGTCCACAGATACGCAGTATTTT. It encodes CASSPSPQSTDTQYF.

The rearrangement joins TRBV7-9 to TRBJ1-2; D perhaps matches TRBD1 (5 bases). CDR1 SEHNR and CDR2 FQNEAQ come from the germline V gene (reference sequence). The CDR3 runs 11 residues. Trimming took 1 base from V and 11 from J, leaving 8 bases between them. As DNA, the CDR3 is TGTGCCAGCAGCTTAGGGCAGGGTTACACCTTC. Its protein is CASSLGQGYTF.

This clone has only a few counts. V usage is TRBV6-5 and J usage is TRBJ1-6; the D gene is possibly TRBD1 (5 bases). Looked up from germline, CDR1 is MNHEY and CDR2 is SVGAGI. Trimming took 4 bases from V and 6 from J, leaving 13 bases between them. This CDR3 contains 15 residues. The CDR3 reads CASSSGGTGNSPLHF. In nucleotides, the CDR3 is TGTGCCAGCAGTTCGGGAGGGACTGGTAATTCACCCCTCCACTTT.

In nucleotides, the CDR3 is TGTGCCAGCAGCTTAATGGCCGGAAGTAATCAGCCCCAGCATTTT. This sequence encodes CASSLMAGSNQPQHF. The V call is TRBV7-9, the J call TRBJ1-5; no definite D call. The CDR3 runs 15 residues. Per the germline V gene, CDR1 is SEHNR and CDR2 is FQNEAQ (reference sequence). Trimming stripped 2 bases from V and 4 bases from J, with 12 bases between.

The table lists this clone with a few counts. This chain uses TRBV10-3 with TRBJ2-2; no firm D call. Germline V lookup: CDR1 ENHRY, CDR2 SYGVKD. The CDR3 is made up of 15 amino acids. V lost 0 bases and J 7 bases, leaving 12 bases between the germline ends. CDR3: CAISESRLAGGELFF. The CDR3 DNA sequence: TGTGCCATCAGTGAGTCTCGACTGGCTGGCGGGGAGCTGTTTTTT.

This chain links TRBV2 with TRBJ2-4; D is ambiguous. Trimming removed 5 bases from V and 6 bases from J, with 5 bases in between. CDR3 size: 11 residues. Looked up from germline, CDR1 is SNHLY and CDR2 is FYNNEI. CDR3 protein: CASSLLNIQYF. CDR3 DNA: TGTGCCAGCAGTTTACTAAACATTCAGTACTTC.

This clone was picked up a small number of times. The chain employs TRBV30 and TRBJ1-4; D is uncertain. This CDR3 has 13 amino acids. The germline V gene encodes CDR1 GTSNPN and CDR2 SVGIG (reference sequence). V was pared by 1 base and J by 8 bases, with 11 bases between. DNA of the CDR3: TGTGCCTGGAGTGACCAGGAAGGCGAAAAACTGTTTTTT. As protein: CAWSDQEGEKLFF.

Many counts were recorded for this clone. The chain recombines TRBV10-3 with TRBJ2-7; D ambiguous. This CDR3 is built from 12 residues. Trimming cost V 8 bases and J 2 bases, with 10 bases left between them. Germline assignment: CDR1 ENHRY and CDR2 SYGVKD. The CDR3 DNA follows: TGTGCCATCGGGCAGGAGACCTACGAGCAGTACTTC. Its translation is CAIGQETYEQYF.

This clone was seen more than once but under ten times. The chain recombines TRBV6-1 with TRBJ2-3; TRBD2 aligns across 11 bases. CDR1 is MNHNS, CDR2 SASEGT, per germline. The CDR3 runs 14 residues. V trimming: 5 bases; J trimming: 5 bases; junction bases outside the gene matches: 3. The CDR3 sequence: CASSRSGGEDTQYF. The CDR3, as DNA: TGTGCCAGCAGTCGTAGCGGGGGGGAAGATACGCAGTATTTT.

The CDR3 is CASSPSGPLNYGYTF. In DNA, the CDR3 is TGTGCCAGTAGTCCGTCGGGACCTCTTAACTATGGCTACACCTTC. J is TRBJ1-2 and V is TRBV19; perhaps TRBD1 as D (5 bases). This CDR3 is built from 15 residues. V lost 5 bases and J 1 base, leaving 14 bases between the germline ends. Germline values: CDR1 LNHDA, CDR2 SQIVND (reference sequence).

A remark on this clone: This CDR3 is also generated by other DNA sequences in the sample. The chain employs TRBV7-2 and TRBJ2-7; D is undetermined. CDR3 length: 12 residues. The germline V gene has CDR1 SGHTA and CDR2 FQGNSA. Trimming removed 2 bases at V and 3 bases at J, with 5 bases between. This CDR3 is CASSLQSYEQYF. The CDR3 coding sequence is TGTGCCAGCAGCTTACAGAGCTACGAGCAGTACTTC.

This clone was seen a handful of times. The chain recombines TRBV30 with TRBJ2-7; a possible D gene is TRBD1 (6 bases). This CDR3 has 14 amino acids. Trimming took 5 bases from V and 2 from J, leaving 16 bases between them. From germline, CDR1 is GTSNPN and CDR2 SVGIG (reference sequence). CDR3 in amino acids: CAWAHRAFPYEQYF. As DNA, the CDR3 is TGTGCCTGGGCCCACAGGGCATTCCCCTACGAGCAGTACTTC.